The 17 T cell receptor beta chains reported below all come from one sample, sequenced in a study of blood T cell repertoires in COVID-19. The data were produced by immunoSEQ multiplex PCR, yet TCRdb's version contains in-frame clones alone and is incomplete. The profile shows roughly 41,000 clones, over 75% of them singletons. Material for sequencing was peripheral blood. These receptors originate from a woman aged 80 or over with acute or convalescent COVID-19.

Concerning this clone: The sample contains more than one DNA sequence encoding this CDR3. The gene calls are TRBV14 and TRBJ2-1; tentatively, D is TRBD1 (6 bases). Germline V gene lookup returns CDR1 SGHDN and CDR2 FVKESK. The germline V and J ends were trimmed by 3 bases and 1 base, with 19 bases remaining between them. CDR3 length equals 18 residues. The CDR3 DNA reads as TGTGCCAGCAGCCACTACCGAGGGGGTAGGGCTTCCTACAATGAGCAGTTCTTC. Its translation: CASSHYRGGRASYNEQFF.

The CDR3 region is CASSLQGAVGYTF. The CDR3 bases are TGTGCCAGCAGCCTACAGGGGGCCGTCGGCTACACCTTC. The chain has TRBV7-9 and TRBJ1-2; 9 bases line up with TRBD1. The CDR3 loop spans 13 amino acids. Germline assignment: CDR1 SEHNR and CDR2 FQNEAQ (reference sequence). V lost 5 bases to trimming and J lost 8 bases; unmatched junction nucleotides: 6.

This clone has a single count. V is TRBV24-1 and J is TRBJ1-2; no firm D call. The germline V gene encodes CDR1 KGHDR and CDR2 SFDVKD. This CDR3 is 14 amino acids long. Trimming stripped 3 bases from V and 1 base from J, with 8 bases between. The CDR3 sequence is CATSDHEINYGYTF. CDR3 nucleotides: TGTGCCACCAGTGATCACGAGATTAACTATGGCTACACCTTC.

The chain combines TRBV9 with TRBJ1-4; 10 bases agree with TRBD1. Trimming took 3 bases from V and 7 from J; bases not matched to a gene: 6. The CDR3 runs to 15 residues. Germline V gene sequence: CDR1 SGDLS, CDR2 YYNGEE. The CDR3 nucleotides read TGTGCCAGCAGCGGCGCCGGGACAGGGGCTGAAAAACTGTTTTTT. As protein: CASSGAGTGAEKLFF. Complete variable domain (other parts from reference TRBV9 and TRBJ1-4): DSGVTQTPKHLITATGQRVTLRCSPRSGDLSVYWYQQSLDQGLQFLIQYYNGEERAKGNILERFSAQQFPDLHSELNLSSLELGDSALYFCASSGAGTGAEKLFFGSGTQLSVL.

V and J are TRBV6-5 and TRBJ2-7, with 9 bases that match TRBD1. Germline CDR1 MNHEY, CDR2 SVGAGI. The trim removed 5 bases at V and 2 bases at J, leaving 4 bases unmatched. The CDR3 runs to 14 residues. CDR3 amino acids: CASSQDRGPYEQYF. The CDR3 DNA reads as TGTGCCAGCAGTCAGGACAGGGGCCCCTACGAGCAGTACTTC.

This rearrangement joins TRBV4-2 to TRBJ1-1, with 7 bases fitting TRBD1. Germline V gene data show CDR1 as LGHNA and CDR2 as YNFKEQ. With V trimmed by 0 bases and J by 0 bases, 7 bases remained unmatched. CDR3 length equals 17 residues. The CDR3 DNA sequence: TGTGCCAGCAGCCAAGAAAGAGGGGGCGGGATGAACACTGAAGCTTTCTTT. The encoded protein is CASSQERGGGMNTEAFF.

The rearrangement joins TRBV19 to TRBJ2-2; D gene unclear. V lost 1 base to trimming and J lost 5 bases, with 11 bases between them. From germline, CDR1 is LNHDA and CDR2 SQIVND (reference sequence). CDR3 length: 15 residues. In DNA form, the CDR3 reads TGTGCCAGTAGTATAGGGCCCCAAATAACCGGGGAGCTGTTTTTT. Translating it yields CASSIGPQITGELFF.

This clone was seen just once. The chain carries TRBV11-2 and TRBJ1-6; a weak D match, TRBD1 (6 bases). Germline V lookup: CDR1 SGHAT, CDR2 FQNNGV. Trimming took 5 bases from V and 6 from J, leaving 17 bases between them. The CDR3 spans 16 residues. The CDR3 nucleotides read TGTGCCAGCAGCAGTGGGGGCAGGGGATTTAATTCACCCCTCCACTTT. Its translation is CASSSGGRGFNSPLHF.

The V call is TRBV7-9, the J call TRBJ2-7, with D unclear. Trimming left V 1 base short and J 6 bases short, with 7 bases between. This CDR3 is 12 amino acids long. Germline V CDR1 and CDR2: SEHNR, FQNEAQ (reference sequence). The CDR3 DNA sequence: TGTGCCAGCAGCTTAGAACTTCGCGAGCAGTACTTC. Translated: CASSLELREQYF. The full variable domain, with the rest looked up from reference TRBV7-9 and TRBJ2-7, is DTGVSQNPRHKITKRGQNVTFRCDPISEHNRLYWYRQTLGQGPEFLTYFQNEAQLEKSRLLSDRFSAERPKGSFSTLEIQRTEQGDSAMYLCASSLELREQYFGPGTRLTVT.

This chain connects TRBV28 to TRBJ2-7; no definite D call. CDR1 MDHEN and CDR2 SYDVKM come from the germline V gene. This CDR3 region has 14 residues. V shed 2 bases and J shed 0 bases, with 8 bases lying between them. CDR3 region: CASSLTVSSYEQYF. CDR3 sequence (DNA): TGTGCCAGCAGTTTAACAGTTAGCTCCTACGAGCAGTACTTC.

The CDR3 DNA reads TGTGCCAGCAGCAAAGGAAGGGGGGGGAGCCCCAATACCTACGAGCAGTACTTC. Its translation is CASSKGRGGSPNTYEQYF. The genes are TRBV21-1 and TRBJ2-7; the table's D call, TRBD2, has no DNA check behind it. TRBV21-1 is a pseudogene locus. The length of the CDR3 is 18 residues.

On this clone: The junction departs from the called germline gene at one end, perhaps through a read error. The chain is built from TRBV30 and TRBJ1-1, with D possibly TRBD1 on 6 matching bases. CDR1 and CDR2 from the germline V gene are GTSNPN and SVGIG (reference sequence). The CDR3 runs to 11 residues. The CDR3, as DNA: TGTGCCTCGAGTTGGAGAGGGGGAGCTTTCTTT. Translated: CASSWRGGAFF.

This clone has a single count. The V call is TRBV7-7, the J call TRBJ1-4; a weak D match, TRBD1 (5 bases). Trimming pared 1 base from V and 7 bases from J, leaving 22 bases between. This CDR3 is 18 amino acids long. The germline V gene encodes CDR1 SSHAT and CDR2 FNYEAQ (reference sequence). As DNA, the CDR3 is TGTGCCAGCAGCTTAGGTAGGGTGGGGGGGAAACGGCGTGAAAAACTGTTTTTT. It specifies CASSLGRVGGKRREKLFF.

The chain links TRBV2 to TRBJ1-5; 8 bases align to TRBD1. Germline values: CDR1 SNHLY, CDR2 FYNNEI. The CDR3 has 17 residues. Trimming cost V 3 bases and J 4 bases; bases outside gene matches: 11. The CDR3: CASSEGYRGVRNQPQHF. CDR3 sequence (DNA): TGTGCCAGCAGTGAGGGGTACAGGGGGGTTAGAAATCAGCCCCAGCATTTT.

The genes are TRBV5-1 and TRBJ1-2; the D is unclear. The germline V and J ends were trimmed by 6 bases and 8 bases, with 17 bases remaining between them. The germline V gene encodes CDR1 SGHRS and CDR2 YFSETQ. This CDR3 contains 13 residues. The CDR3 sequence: CASNIEGVGGYTF. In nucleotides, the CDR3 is TGCGCCAGCAACATAGAGGGAGTAGGAGGCTACACCTTC.

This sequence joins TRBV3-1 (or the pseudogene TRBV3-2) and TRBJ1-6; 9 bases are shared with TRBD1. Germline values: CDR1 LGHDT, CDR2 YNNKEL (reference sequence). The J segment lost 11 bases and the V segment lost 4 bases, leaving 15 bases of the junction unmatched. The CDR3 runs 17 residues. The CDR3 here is CASSPRDRATNRTPLHF. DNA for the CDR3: TGTGCCAGCAGCCCGAGGGACAGGGCTACCAATAGGACACCCCTCCACTTT.

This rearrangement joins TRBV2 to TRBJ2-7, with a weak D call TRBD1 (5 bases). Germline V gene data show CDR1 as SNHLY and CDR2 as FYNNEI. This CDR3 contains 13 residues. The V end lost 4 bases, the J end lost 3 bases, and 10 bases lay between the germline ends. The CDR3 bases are TGTGCCAGCAGTGTCGGCAGGGTCTACGAGCAGTACTTC. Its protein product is CASSVGRVYEQYF.